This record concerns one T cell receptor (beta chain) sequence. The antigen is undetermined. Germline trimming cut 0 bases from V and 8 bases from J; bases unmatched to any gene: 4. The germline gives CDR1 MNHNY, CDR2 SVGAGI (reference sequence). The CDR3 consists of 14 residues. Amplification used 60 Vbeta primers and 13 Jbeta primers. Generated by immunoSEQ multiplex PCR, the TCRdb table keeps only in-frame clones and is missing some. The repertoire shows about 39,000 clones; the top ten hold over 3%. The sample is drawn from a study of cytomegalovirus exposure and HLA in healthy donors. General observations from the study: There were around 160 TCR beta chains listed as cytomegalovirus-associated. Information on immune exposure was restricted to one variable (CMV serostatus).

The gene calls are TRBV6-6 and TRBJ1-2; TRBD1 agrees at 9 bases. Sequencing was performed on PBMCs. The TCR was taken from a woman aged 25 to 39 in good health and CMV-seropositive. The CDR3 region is CASSYSLDRGGYTF. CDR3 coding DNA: TGTGCCAGCAGTTACTCCCTCGACAGGGGGGGCTACACCTTC.